This TCR beta chain was retrieved from a study of cytomegalovirus exposure and HLA in healthy donors. Study-wide results and caveats: An assumption of roughly uniform sequencing depth across donors underlay the presence/absence analyses.

Turning to this clone: Its antigen is as yet unknown.

V was cut by 0 bases and J by 3 bases, with 11 bases left in between. From germline, CDR1 is MNHEY and CDR2 SVGAGI. This CDR3 spans 16 amino acids. PCR primers comprised 60 Vbeta and 13 Jbeta primers. Original processing notes: A later analysis tallied some 84 million unique TCR beta chains, about 11 million of them shared. Clones were sequenced by immunoSEQ multiplex PCR, and TCRdb holds only the in-frame ones, with some missing. From that table come the V and J calls and clone size; the DNA was used to work out D and trimming. The sample has tens of thousands of clones; 10% are singletons. This sequence joins TRBV6-5 and TRBJ1-4; D ambiguous. Sequencing was done on a sample of PBMCs. This receptor was taken from a man aged 60-69 years in good health and CMV-seropositive. CDR3 sequence (DNA): TGTGCCAGCAGTTACTCTAAAGGGAGGTCTAATGAAAAACTGTTTTTT. It yields the protein CASSYSKGRSNEKLFF.